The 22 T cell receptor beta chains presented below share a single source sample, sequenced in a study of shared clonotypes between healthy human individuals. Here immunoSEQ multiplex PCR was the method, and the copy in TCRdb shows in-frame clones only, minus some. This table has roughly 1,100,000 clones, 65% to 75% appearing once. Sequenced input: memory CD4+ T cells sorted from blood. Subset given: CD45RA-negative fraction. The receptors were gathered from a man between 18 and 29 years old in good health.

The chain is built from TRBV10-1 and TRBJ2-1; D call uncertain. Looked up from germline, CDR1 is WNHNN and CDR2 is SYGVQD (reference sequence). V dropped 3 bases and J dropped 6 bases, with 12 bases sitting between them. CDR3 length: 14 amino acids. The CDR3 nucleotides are TGCGCCAGCAGTGATTCTGGCGCCTTCAATGAGCAGTTCTTC. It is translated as CASSDSGAFNEQFF.

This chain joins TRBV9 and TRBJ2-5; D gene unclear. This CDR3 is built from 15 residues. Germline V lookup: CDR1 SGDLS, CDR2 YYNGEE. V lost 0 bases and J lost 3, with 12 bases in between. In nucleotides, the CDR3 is TGTGCCAGCAGCGTAGGAAACAGTGTAAAAGAGACCCAGTACTTC. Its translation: CASSVGNSVKETQYF.

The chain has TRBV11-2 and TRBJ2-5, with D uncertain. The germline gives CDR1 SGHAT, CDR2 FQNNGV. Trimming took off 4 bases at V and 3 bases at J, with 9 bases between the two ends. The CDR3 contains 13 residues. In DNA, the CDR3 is TGTGCCAGCAGCTCCGGCTTCAAAGAGACCCAGTACTTC. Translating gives CASSSGFKETQYF.

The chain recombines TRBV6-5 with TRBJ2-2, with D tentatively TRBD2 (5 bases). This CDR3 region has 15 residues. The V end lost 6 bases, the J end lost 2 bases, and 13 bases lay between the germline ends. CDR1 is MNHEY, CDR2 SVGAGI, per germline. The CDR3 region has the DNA TGTGCCAGCAGAGCCAGCGGAAAAAACACCGGGGAGCTGTTTTTT. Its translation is CASRASGKNTGELFF.

CDR3: CASSQYGLGTGYNEQFF. The CDR3 region has the DNA TGCGCCAGCAGCCAATACGGTCTCGGGACAGGCTACAATGAGCAGTTCTTC. The rearrangement uses TRBV4-1 and TRBJ2-1; TRBD1 aligns across 8 bases. Germline V gene lookup returns CDR1 MGHRA and CDR2 YSYEKL. The CDR3 has 17 amino acids. The trim removed 2 bases at V and 3 bases at J, leaving 9 bases unmatched.

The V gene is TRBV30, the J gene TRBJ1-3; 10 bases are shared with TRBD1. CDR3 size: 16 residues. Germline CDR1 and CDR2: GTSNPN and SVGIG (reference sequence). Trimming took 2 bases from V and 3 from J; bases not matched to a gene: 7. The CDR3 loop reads CAWSHRTGGYGNTIYF. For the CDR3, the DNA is TGTGCCTGGAGTCACCGGACAGGGGGTTATGGAAACACCATATATTTT.

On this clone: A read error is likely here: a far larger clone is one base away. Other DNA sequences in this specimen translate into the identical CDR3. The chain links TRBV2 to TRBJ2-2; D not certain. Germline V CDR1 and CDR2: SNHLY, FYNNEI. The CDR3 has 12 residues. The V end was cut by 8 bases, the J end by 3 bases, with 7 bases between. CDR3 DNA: TGTGCCAGCCGTGGGGACACCGGGGAGCTGTTTTTT. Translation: CASRGDTGELFF. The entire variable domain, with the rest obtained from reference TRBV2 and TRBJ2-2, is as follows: EPEVTQTPSHQVTQMGQEVILRCVPISNHLYFYWYRQILGQKVEFLVSFYNNEISEKSEIFDDQFSVERPDGSNFTLKIRSTKLEDSAMYFCASRGDTGELFFGEGSRLTVL.

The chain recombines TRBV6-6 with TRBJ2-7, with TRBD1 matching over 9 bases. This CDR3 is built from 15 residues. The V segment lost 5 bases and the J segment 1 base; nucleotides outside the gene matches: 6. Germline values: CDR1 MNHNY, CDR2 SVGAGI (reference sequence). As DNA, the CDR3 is TGTGCCAGCAGTCAAACAGGGGGCACTTCCTACGAGCAGTACTTC. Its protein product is CASSQTGGTSYEQYF.

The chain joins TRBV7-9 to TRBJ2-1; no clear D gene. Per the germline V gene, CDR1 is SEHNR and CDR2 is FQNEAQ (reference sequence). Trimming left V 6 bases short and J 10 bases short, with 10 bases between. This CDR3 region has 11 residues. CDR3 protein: CASRGSVEQFF. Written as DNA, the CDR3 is TGTGCCAGCAGAGGTTCCGTGGAGCAGTTCTTC.

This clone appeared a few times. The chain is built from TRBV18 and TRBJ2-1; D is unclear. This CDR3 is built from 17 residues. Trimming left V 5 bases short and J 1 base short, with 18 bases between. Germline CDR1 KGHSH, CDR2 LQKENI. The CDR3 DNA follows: TGTGCCAGCTCAAGAGAGTACTCGGCGGCTTCCTACAATGAGCAGTTCTTC. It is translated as CASSREYSAASYNEQFF.

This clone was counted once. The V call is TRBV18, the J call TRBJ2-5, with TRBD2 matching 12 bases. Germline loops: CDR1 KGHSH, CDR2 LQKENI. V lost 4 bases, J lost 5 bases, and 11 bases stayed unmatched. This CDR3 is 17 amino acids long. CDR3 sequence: CASSQTSGRVGRETQYF. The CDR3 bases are TGTGCCAGCTCACAGACTAGCGGGAGAGTTGGCCGGGAGACCCAGTACTTC.

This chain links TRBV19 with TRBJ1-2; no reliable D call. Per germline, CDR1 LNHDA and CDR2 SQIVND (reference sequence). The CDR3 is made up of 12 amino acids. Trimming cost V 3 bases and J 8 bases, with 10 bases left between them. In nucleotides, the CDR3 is TGTGCCAGTAGTATCACGGGAGCGGGCTACACCTTC. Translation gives CASSITGAGYTF.

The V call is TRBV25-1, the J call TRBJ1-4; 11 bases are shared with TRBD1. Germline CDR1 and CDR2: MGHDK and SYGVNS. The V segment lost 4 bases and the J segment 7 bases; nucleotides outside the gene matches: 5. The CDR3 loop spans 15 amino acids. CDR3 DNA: TGTGCCAGCAGTGGCCAGGACAGGGGGCGTGAAAAACTGTTTTTT. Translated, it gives CASSGQDRGREKLFF. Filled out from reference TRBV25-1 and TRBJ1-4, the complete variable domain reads EADIYQTPRYLVIGTGKKITLECSQTMGHDKMYWYQQDPGMELHLIHYSYGVNSTEKGDLSSESTVSRIRTEHFPLTLESARPSHTSQYLCASSGQDRGREKLFFGSGTQLSVL.

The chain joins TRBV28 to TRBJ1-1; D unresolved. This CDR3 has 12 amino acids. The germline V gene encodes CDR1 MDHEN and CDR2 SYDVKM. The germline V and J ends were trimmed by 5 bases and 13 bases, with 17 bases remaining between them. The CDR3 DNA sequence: TGTGCCAGCAGTCGATTCGGGTGGGTGGGTTTCTTT. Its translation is CASSRFGWVGFF.

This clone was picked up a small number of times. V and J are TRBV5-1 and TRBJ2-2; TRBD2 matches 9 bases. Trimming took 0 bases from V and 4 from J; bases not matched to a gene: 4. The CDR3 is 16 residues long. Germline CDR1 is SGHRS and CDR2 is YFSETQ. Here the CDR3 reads CASSLGTSEATGELFF. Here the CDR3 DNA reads TGCGCCAGCAGCTTGGGGACTAGCGAGGCCACCGGGGAGCTGTTTTTT.

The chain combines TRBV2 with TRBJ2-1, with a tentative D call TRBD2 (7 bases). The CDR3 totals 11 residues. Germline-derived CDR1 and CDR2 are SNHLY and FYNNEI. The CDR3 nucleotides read TGTGCAGGGGGGGCGGGGCTTCAGCAGTTCTTC. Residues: CAGGAGLQQFF.

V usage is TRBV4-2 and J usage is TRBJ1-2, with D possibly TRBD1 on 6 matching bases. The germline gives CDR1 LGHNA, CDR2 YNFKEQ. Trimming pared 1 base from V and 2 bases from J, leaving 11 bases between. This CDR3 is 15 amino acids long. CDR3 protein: CASSQGAGVNYGYTF. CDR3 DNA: TGTGCCAGCAGCCAAGGGGCAGGGGTGAACTATGGCTACACCTTC.

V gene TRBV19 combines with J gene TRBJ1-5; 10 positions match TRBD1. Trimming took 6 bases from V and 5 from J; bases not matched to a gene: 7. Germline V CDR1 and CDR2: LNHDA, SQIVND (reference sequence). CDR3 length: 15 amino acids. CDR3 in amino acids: CASRTGTGAHQPQHF. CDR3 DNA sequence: TGTGCCAGTAGGACCGGGACAGGGGCTCATCAGCCCCAGCATTTT.

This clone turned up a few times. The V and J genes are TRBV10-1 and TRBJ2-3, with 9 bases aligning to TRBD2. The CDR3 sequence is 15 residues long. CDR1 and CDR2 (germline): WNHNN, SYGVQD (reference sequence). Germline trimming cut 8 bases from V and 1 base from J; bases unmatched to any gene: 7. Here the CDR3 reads CASAEKRGGTDTQYF. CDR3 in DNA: TGCGCCAGCGCAGAAAAGCGGGGGGGCACAGATACGCAGTATTTT.

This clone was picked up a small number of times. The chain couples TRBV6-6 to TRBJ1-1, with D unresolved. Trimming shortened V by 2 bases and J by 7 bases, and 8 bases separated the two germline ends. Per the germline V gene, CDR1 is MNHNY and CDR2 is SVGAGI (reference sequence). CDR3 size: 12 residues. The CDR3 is CASSYRTDEAFF. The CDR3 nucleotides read TGTGCCAGCAGTTACCGCACGGATGAAGCTTTCTTT.

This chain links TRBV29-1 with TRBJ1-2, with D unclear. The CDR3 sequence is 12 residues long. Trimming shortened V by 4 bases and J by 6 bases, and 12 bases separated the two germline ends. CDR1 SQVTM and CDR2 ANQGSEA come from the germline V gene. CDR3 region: CSVVGQQNGYTF. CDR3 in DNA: TGCAGCGTTGTAGGGCAGCAGAATGGCTACACCTTC.

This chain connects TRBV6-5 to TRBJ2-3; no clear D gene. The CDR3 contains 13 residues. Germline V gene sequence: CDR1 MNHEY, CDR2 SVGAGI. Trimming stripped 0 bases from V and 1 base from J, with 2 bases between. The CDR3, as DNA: TGTGCCAGCAGTTACTCGGGCACAGATACGCAGTATTTT. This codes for CASSYSGTDTQYF.